Listed here are 30 T cell receptor beta chains from one sample, sequenced in a study of T cell responses to AZD1222 COVID-19 vaccine. The assay was immunoSEQ multiplex PCR, and TCRdb's table has in-frame clones only and misses some. The table lists about 120,000 clones, roughly 84% of them singletons, with roughly 9.8% in the top ten. This specimen consisted of peripheral blood, obtained on day 0 of AZD1222 vaccination. These receptors were collected from an adult in good health.

This clone occurred a few times. The chain couples TRBV27 to TRBJ2-3; 9 positions match TRBD1. Germline assignment: CDR1 MNHEY and CDR2 SMNVEV (reference sequence). V gave up 5 bases and J gave up 0 bases; unmatched junction bases: 3. There are 15 residues in the CDR3. This chain's CDR3 is CASSPGQGSTDTQYF. DNA for the CDR3: TGTGCCAGCAGTCCCGGACAGGGGAGCACAGATACGCAGTATTTT.

The V and J genes are TRBV27 and TRBJ2-3, with 11 bases identical to TRBD2. J was trimmed by 2 bases and V by 3 bases; bases with no gene match: 10. Germline V gene data show CDR1 as MNHEY and CDR2 as SMNVEV (reference sequence). The CDR3 extends over 18 amino acids. CDR3 nucleotide sequence: TGTGCCAGCAGTTTGCTTAGCGGGAGGGGCTTAGACACAGATACGCAGTATTTT. Encoded protein: CASSLLSGRGLDTDTQYF.

The chain is built from TRBV30 and TRBJ1-1; D possibly corresponds to TRBD1 (5 bases). Germline assignment: CDR1 GTSNPN and CDR2 SVGIG (reference sequence). Trimming stripped 5 bases from V and 11 bases from J, with 15 bases between. The CDR3 contains 11 residues. The CDR3 region has the DNA TGTGCCTGGGGGGGGAATTACGGGGCTTTCTTT. This encodes CAWGGNYGAFF. Drawing the rest from reference TRBV30 and TRBJ1-1, the complete variable domain is SQTIHQWPATLVQPVGSPLSLECTVEGTSNPNLYWYRQAAGRGLQLLFYSVGIGQISSEVPQNLSASRPQDRQFILSSKKLLLSDSGFYLCAWGGNYGAFFGQGTRLTVV.

V is TRBV6-5 and J is TRBJ1-1; 7 bases line up with TRBD1. CDR3 length: 12 amino acids. With V trimmed by 4 bases and J by 8 bases, 4 bases remained unmatched. The germline gives CDR1 MNHEY, CDR2 SVGAGI. The CDR3 bases are TGTGCCAGCAGTTCGGTGACAGGGGAAGCTTTCTTT. It yields the protein CASSSVTGEAFF.

The chain links TRBV12-3 or TRBV12-4 to TRBJ1-6; D gene uncertain. The CDR3 is 13 residues long. V was shortened by 6 bases and J by 6 bases, with 9 bases between the two germline ends. CDR3 protein: CASRYQANSPLHF. CDR3 DNA: TGTGCCAGCAGGTATCAGGCTAATTCACCCCTCCACTTT.

The chain has TRBV15 and TRBJ1-5, with D possibly matching TRBD1 (6 bases). Germline loops: CDR1 LNHNV, CDR2 YYDKDF (reference sequence). V was pared by 2 bases and J by 7 bases, with 18 bases between. The CDR3 consists of 16 residues. The CDR3 coding sequence is TGTGCCACCAGCAGAAGACTTAACAGGGTGGGGCAGCCCCAGCATTTT. Translation gives CATSRRLNRVGQPQHF.

V usage is TRBV11-3 and J usage is TRBJ1-4; the D is unclear. The CDR3 sequence is 12 residues long. V gave up 2 bases and J gave up 6 bases, with 4 bases separating them. Germline loops: CDR1 SGHNT, CDR2 YENEEA. This CDR3 reads CASSLSHEKLFF. The CDR3 DNA sequence: TGTGCCAGCAGCTTAAGCCATGAAAAACTGTTTTTT.

V is TRBV30 and J is TRBJ2-5; the match to TRBD2 covers 12 bases. Looked up from germline, CDR1 is GTSNPN and CDR2 is SVGIG (reference sequence). This CDR3 has 14 residues. The V segment lost 8 bases and the J segment 5 bases; nucleotides outside the gene matches: 9. Here the CDR3 reads CAGKLAGGRETQYF. For the CDR3, the DNA is TGTGCCGGGAAACTAGCGGGGGGCCGGGAGACCCAGTACTTC.

The chain joins TRBV4-2 to TRBJ2-7; D might be TRBD1 (6 bases). CDR3 length: 17 amino acids. Germline V gene lookup returns CDR1 LGHNA and CDR2 YNFKEQ. Trimming took off 0 bases at V and 0 bases at J, with 15 bases between the two ends. The DNA of the CDR3 is TGTGCCAGCAGCCAAGAGAGGGGGTCGGTGACCTCCTACGAGCAGTACTTC. This codes for CASSQERGSVTSYEQYF.

The V call is TRBV5-1, the J call TRBJ1-6, with unresolved D. Between the trimmed V and J ends, which lost 2 bases and 0 bases, there was a span of 15 bases. In germline, CDR1 is SGHRS, CDR2 YFSETQ. There are 18 residues in the CDR3. The CDR3 loop is CASSFGRQGSSYNSPLHF. As DNA, the CDR3 is TGCGCCAGCAGCTTCGGGAGGCAAGGGAGCTCCTATAATTCACCCCTCCACTTT.

This sequence joins TRBV7-2 and TRBJ2-7; D call uncertain. The V gene's germline CDR1 is SGHTA and CDR2 FQGNSA. Trimming cost V 2 bases and J 5 bases, with 13 bases left between them. This CDR3 is built from 14 residues. CDR3 nucleotide sequence: TGTGCCAGCAGCTTATACTTGACCACGGACGAGCAGTACTTC. It translates to CASSLYLTTDEQYF.

This clone showed up just once. This rearrangement joins TRBV10-3 to TRBJ2-7; 10 nucleotides align to TRBD2. V was clipped by 3 bases and J by 11 bases; unmatched bases: 7. CDR3 length: 13 residues. Per the germline V gene, CDR1 is ENHRY and CDR2 is SYGVKD. The CDR3 protein is CAISEWSGRAEYF. The CDR3 nucleotides are TGTGCCATCAGTGAATGGAGCGGGAGGGCCGAGTACTTC.

The V and J genes are TRBV6-5 and TRBJ2-7; D might be TRBD2 (6 bases). The CDR3 covers 15 residues. Trimming removed 0 bases at V and 2 bases at J, with 11 bases between. The germline CDR1 and CDR2 sequences are MNHEY and SVGAGI. DNA of the CDR3: TGTGCCAGCAGTTACTCGCGGGGTCGTCCCTACGAGCAGTACTTC. Translation gives CASSYSRGRPYEQYF.

The chain combines TRBV6-5 with TRBJ1-2; D perhaps matches TRBD1 (6 bases). V shed 6 bases and J shed 0 bases, with 14 bases lying between them. CDR1 is MNHEY and CDR2 is SVGAGI in the germline V gene. CDR3 length: 15 amino acids. CDR3 in DNA: TGTGCCAGCAGCCTCTTACAGGGAACTAACTATGGCTACACCTTC. Amino acid sequence: CASSLLQGTNYGYTF.

This clone showed up just once. J is TRBJ2-7 and V is TRBV7-9; 7 bases agree with TRBD2. The trim removed 1 base at V and 6 bases at J, leaving 6 bases unmatched. This CDR3 has 14 amino acids. Germline V gene sequence: CDR1 SEHNR, CDR2 FQNEAQ (reference sequence). The CDR3 region is CASSLGLAGSEQYF. The CDR3, as DNA: TGTGCCAGCAGCTTAGGACTAGCCGGTAGCGAGCAGTACTTC.

The gene calls are TRBV7-3 and TRBJ1-2; possibly TRBD1 for D (6 bases). The germline V gene encodes CDR1 SGHTA and CDR2 FQGTGA. Trimming left V 4 bases short and J 7 bases short, with 13 bases between. CDR3 size: 13 residues. As DNA, the CDR3 is TGTGCCAGCAGCTCCCACCAGGGGCTTGGCTACACCTTC. Residues: CASSSHQGLGYTF.

This clone was observed a single time. J is TRBJ2-1 and V is TRBV9; no definite D call. CDR1 is SGDLS, CDR2 YYNGEE, per germline. Trimming pared 0 bases from V and 5 bases from J, leaving 6 bases between. The CDR3 length is 13 residues. The CDR3 protein is CASSVVTNNEQFF. CDR3 DNA sequence: TGTGCCAGCAGCGTAGTTACCAACAATGAGCAGTTCTTC.

A single count supports this clone. This chain connects TRBV7-2 to TRBJ1-2; D remains unclear. Germline V lookup: CDR1 SGHTA, CDR2 FQGNSA. The CDR3 is 14 amino acids. V was pared by 0 bases and J by 3 bases, with 8 bases between. The CDR3 DNA reads as TGTGCCAGCAGCTTAGCGGCTTCCTACTATGGCTACACCTTC. Residues: CASSLAASYYGYTF.

This clone occurred once. This chain uses TRBV9 with TRBJ1-6; D not certain. Germline CDR1 SGDLS, CDR2 YYNGEE. This CDR3 is built from 13 residues. Trimming cost V 3 bases and J 9 bases, with 10 bases left between them. The CDR3 spells CASSARWSSPLHF. In DNA form, the CDR3 reads TGTGCCAGCAGCGCCCGGTGGAGTTCACCCCTCCACTTT. Based on the CDR3 plus reference TRBV9 and TRBJ1-6, the full variable domain is DSGVTQTPKHLITATGQRVTLRCSPRSGDLSVYWYQQSLDQGLQFLIQYYNGEERAKGNILERFSAQQFPDLHSELNLSSLELGDSALYFCASSARWSSPLHFGNGTRLTVT.

CDR3 protein: CASSFVAGGRTGELFF. In DNA form, the CDR3 reads TGTGCCAGCAGCTTCGTAGCGGGGGGGCGCACCGGGGAGCTGTTTTTT. The rearrangement joins TRBV11-2 to TRBJ2-2; 11 bases fit TRBD2. This CDR3 comprises 16 residues. V shed 3 bases and J 4 bases; nucleotides not matched to a gene: 4. Germline V gene lookup returns CDR1 SGHAT and CDR2 FQNNGV.

V usage is TRBV24-1 and J usage is TRBJ2-7, with D possibly being TRBD1 (5 bases). The CDR3 runs 13 residues. Between the trimmed V and J ends, which lost 3 bases and 5 bases, there was a span of 10 bases. Per the germline V gene, CDR1 is KGHDR and CDR2 is SFDVKD. CDR3 in amino acids: CATSDAQDNEQYF. The DNA of the CDR3 is TGTGCCACCAGTGATGCACAGGACAACGAGCAGTACTTC.

The chain carries TRBV11-2 and TRBJ1-2; 9 bases line up with TRBD1. V lost 5 bases to trimming and J lost 8 bases; unmatched junction nucleotides: 6. Germline V lookup: CDR1 SGHAT, CDR2 FQNNGV. This CDR3 spans 13 amino acids. CDR3 sequence: CASSQDRGGGYTF. DNA for the CDR3: TGTGCCAGCAGCCAAGACAGGGGGGGAGGCTACACCTTC.

This rearrangement joins TRBV6-5 to TRBJ2-4, with D hard to call. V lost 0 bases and J 0 bases, leaving 9 bases between the germline ends. Looked up from germline, CDR1 is MNHEY and CDR2 is SVGAGI. The CDR3 length is 16 residues. The CDR3 protein is CASSYSSALAKNIQYF. The CDR3 DNA follows: TGTGCCAGCAGTTACTCATCCGCCTTAGCCAAAAACATTCAGTACTTC.

Only a few counts were recorded for this clone. The CDR3 DNA is TGTGCCAGCAGTGAAGGGGGGTACACAGATACGCAGTATTTT. It codes for CASSEGGYTDTQYF. The rearrangement uses TRBV6-1 and TRBJ2-3; D possibly uses TRBD1 or TRBD2 (5 bases each). V lost 1 base, J lost 2 bases, and 7 bases lay in between. The CDR3 has 14 residues. Germline lookup yields CDR1 MNHNS and CDR2 SASEGT.

The CDR3 DNA reads as TGTGCCAGCAGCTTAAGGGCGGGAAACACTGAAGCTTTCTTT. Amino acids: CASSLRAGNTEAFF. The V and J genes are TRBV7-6 and TRBJ1-1; D call uncertain. This CDR3 comprises 14 residues. Germline CDR1 and CDR2: SGHVS and FNYEAQ. Trimming left V 2 bases short and J 2 bases short, with 9 bases between. Together with reference TRBV7-6 and TRBJ1-1, the CDR3 gives the full variable domain: GAGVSQSPRYKVTKRGQDVALRCDPISGHVSLYWYRQALGQGPEFLTYFNYEAQQDKSGLPNDRFSAERPEGSISTLTIQRTEQRDSAMYRCASSLRAGNTEAFFGQGTRLTVV.

CDR3 sequence (DNA): TGCGCCAGCAGAACGGCGGAGGGACGCCAGCAGTATTTT. This codes for CASRTAEGRQQYF. This chain uses TRBV5-1 with TRBJ2-3; D is possibly TRBD2 (6 bases). CDR1 SGHRS and CDR2 YFSETQ come from the germline V gene. This CDR3 is 13 amino acids long. The ends were cut back, 5 bases at V and 11 bases at J, with 18 bases in the middle.

V usage is TRBV5-1 and J usage is TRBJ2-1, with D possibly TRBD2 on 5 matching bases. Trimming took 4 bases from V and 3 from J, leaving 8 bases between them. The CDR3 extends over 13 amino acids. Germline V gene data show CDR1 as SGHRS and CDR2 as YFSETQ. The CDR3 DNA is TGCGCCAGCAGCAAAGGGAGCTACAATGAGCAGTTCTTC. It specifies CASSKGSYNEQFF.

The gene calls are TRBV25-1 and TRBJ2-7; D not certain. The germline CDR1 and CDR2 sequences are MGHDK and SYGVNS. Deletions cut 8 bases from V and 0 bases from J, with 17 bases between. The CDR3 has 15 amino acids. The CDR3 sequence is CASGPESGTSYEQYF. Here the CDR3 DNA reads TGTGCCAGCGGTCCGGAGTCGGGTACCTCCTACGAGCAGTACTTC.

The chain uses TRBV19 and TRBJ1-4; D is possibly TRBD1 (5 bases). This CDR3 is 15 amino acids long. The germline V gene encodes CDR1 LNHDA and CDR2 SQIVND (reference sequence). The V end lost 9 bases, the J end lost 0 bases, and 14 bases lay between the germline ends. The CDR3 coding sequence is TGTGCCAGCCGGCCACCAGGGACAACTAATGAAAAACTGTTTTTT. It yields the protein CASRPPGTTNEKLFF. Full variable domain (outside the CDR3, taken from reference TRBV19 and TRBJ1-4): DGGITQSPKYLFRKEGQNVTLSCEQNLNHDAMYWYRQDPGQGLRLIYYSQIVNDFQKGDIAEGYSVSREKKESFPLTVTSAQKNPTAFYLCASRPPGTTNEKLFFGSGTQLSVL.

V usage is TRBV5-1 and J usage is TRBJ2-1, with TRBD1 as a possible D gene (7 bases). Trimming removed 2 bases from V and 7 bases from J, with 22 bases in between. The CDR3 length is 17 residues. The germline V gene encodes CDR1 SGHRS and CDR2 YFSETQ. CDR3 amino acids: CASSFFGAGSGGNEQFF. DNA for the CDR3: TGCGCCAGCAGCTTTTTCGGGGCGGGCTCAGGGGGGAATGAGCAGTTCTTC.